Here is one T cell receptor beta chain with its context. The antigen is not known. This entry is derived from a study of CD8 T cell repertoires and HIV-1 epitope variants. Background on the study: Twenty-five autologous and known Gag and Nef epitope variant peptides each stimulated T cells separately. Autologous T cell-negative cells served as antigen-presenting cells in equal numbers. An uncultured baseline aliquot held 1M T cells. Controls included no peptide, Ebola AY9 epitope, and a CMV, EBV, flu pool.

The CDR3 has 14 residues. CDR1 is MNHEY and CDR2 is SVGAGI in the germline V gene. Trimming removed 0 bases at V and 4 bases at J, with 9 bases between. The method was immunoSEQ multiplex PCR; TCRdb's version includes in-frame clones alone and lacks a portion of them. This table has 4,500 to 5,500 clones, roughly 70% appearing once. The sample taken for sequencing was cultured CD8+ T cells derived from PBMCs. This sequence joins TRBV6-5 and TRBJ1-1; a possible D gene is TRBD1 (5 bases). This clonotype originated in a male donor with HIV. The CDR3 nucleotides read TGTGCCAGCAGTTACTCCAGGGTAAGCACTGAAGCTTTCTTT. This sequence encodes CASSYSRVSTEAFF.